The 8 T cell receptor beta chains below were found in one sample sequenced in a study of T cell responses to AZD1222 COVID-19 vaccine. Clones were sequenced by immunoSEQ multiplex PCR, and TCRdb holds only the in-frame ones, with some missing. Of over 100,000 clones listed, approximately 89% are singletons. The source was peripheral blood, collected 28 days after the second dose of the MenACWY control vaccine. The source of these receptors is an adult who received the MenACWY meningococcal vaccine as a control.

The rearrangement joins TRBV7-8 to TRBJ1-3; no clear D. The germline V gene has CDR1 SGHVS and CDR2 FQNEAQ. This CDR3 has 15 residues. V was pared by 2 bases and J by 4 bases, with 12 bases between. As DNA, the CDR3 is TGTGCCAGCAGCTTACGGACGACCCAAGGAAACACCATATATTTT. It yields the protein CASSLRTTQGNTIYF.

The chain has TRBV6-1 and TRBJ2-4; D is perhaps TRBD1 or TRBD2 (5 bases each). The CDR3 extends over 16 amino acids. Germline lookup yields CDR1 MNHNS and CDR2 SASEGT. Trimming took off 4 bases at V and 0 bases at J, with 13 bases between the two ends. The CDR3 DNA sequence: TGTGCCAGCAGTGCGGGACGGCCCCTAGCCAAAAACATTCAGTACTTC. This sequence encodes CASSAGRPLAKNIQYF.

The chain links TRBV15 to TRBJ2-3; D gene uncertain. The CDR3 has 14 residues. Trimming removed 2 bases at V and 2 bases at J, with 8 bases between. Germline CDR1 LNHNV, CDR2 YYDKDF (reference sequence). CDR3 loop: CATSRYPATDTQYF. CDR3 nucleotides: TGTGCCACCAGCAGATATCCCGCCACAGATACGCAGTATTTT.

The chain combines TRBV4-2 with TRBJ1-2; no reliable D call. V lost 3 bases and J 1 base, leaving 15 bases between the germline ends. The CDR3 sequence is 16 residues long. From germline, CDR1 is LGHNA and CDR2 YNFKEQ. Here the CDR3 reads CASSHRGIDGNYGYTF. The CDR3 DNA follows: TGTGCCAGCAGCCATCGCGGAATCGACGGTAACTATGGCTACACCTTC.

The rearrangement uses TRBV11-3 and TRBJ1-5; tentative D call: TRBD1 (5 bases). Trimming pared 5 bases from V and 9 bases from J, leaving 14 bases between. Germline CDR1 is SGHNT and CDR2 is YENEEA. This CDR3 contains 13 residues. The CDR3 nucleotides are TGTGCCAGCAGCCCGGGACGGGAGTGGCCCCAGCATTTT. Translation gives CASSPGREWPQHF.

This clone is labeled as medium-sized. This rearrangement joins TRBV5-4 to TRBJ1-2; D not resolved. V was cut by 5 bases and J by 1 base, with 9 bases left in between. Germline CDR1 and CDR2: SGHNT and YYREEE (reference sequence). The CDR3 covers 13 residues. In DNA, the CDR3 is TGTGCCAGCAGGGCGGGGTTTAACTATGGCTACACCTTC. This translates into CASRAGFNYGYTF.

The V and J genes are TRBV9 and TRBJ2-5; 9 bases match TRBD2. Germline V CDR1 and CDR2: SGDLS, YYNGEE. The CDR3 is 15 residues long. With 2 bases clipped from V and 4 bases from J, the junction kept 6 bases outside the gene matches. CDR3 sequence (DNA): TGTGCCAGCAGCGTCGCGGGGGGGCCGGGAGAGACCCAGTACTTC. Protein product: CASSVAGGPGETQYF.

This clone showed up just once. J is TRBJ2-1 and V is TRBV6-5, with 9 bases identical to TRBD1. There are 14 residues in the CDR3. Germline CDR1 is MNHEY and CDR2 is SVGAGI. The V segment lost 7 bases and the J segment 3 bases; nucleotides outside the gene matches: 4. The DNA for the CDR3 is TGTGCCAGCATCGGGACAGGGAGCTACAATGAGCAGTTCTTC. This gives the protein CASIGTGSYNEQFF.